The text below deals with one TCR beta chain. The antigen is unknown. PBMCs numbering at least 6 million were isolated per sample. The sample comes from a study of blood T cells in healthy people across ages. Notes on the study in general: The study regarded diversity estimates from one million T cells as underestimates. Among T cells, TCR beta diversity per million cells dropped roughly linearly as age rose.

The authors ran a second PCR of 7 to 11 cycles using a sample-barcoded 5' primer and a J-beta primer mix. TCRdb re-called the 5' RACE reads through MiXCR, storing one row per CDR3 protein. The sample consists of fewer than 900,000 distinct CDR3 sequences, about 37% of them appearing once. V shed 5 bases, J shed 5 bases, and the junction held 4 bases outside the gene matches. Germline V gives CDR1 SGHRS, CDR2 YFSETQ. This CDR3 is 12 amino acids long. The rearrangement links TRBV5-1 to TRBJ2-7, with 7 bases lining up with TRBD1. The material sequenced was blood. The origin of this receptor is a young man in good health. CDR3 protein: CASSYDRDEQYF. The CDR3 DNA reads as TGCGCCAGCAGTTATGACAGGGACGAGCAGTACTTC. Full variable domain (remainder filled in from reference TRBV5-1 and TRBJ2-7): KAGVTQTPRYLIKTRGQQVTLSCSPISGHRSVSWYQQTPGQGLQFLFEYFSETQRNKGNFPGRFSGRQFSNSRSEMNVSTLELGDSALYLCASSYDRDEQYFGPGTRLTVT.